This TCR beta chain was found in a study of CXCR3 chemokines and chemotherapy response in bladder cancer. This clonotype was seen at least ten times. Trimming stripped 5 bases from V and 8 bases from J, with 22 bases between. CDR3 size: 16 residues. TCRdb independently ran MiXCR on the PCR reads; one entry per CDR3 protein. The sample yields some 1,800 distinct CDR3 sequences, less than 25% seen once. The TCR sequence derives from a human donor with bladder cancer that did not respond to neoadjuvant chemotherapy. This specimen was taken from a patient whose treatment included neoadjuvant chemotherapy. V usage is TRBV12-3 or TRBV12-4 and J usage is TRBJ2-1; D may be TRBD1 (5 bases). The CDR3 sequence is CASSNGARTFGYEQFF. The CDR3 DNA follows: TGTGCCAGCAGTAATGGGGCCCGAACCTTCGGGTATGAGCAGTTCTTC.